One and the same sample provided the 24 T cell receptor beta chains below, sequenced in a study of blood T cell repertoires in COVID-19. Data came from immunoSEQ multiplex PCR; TCRdb stores just in-frame clones and leaves some out. The data show more than 150,000 clones, roughly 90% seen once. The sample was peripheral blood. These receptors all come from a man aged 50-60 years with acute or convalescent COVID-19.

This clone was observed a few times. The chain carries TRBV6-2 or TRBV6-3 and TRBJ2-1, with no clear D. Trimming removed 4 bases from V and 2 bases from J, with 9 bases in between. Germline values: CDR1 MNHEY, CDR2 SVGEGT. CDR3 size: 14 residues. CDR3: CASSFSTTYNEQFF. The CDR3 bases are TGTGCCAGCAGTTTCAGTACTACCTACAATGAGCAGTTCTTC.

The CDR3 here is CASSRGTGGANQPQHF. Here the CDR3 DNA reads TGTGCCAGCAGCCGCGGGACAGGCGGGGCCAATCAGCCCCAGCATTTT. The chain employs TRBV28 and TRBJ1-5; TRBD1 agrees at 8 bases. V shed 6 bases, J shed 3 bases, and the junction held 10 bases outside the gene matches. Per germline, CDR1 MDHEN and CDR2 SYDVKM. The CDR3 loop spans 16 amino acids.

The chain links TRBV11-2 to TRBJ2-2; tentatively, D is TRBD1 (6 bases). Trimming shortened V by 1 base and J by 5 bases, and 11 bases separated the two germline ends. Per germline, CDR1 SGHAT and CDR2 FQNNGV. This CDR3 has 15 residues. The CDR3 reads CASSLVQGSTGELFF. The CDR3 DNA reads as TGTGCCAGCAGCTTAGTTCAGGGGAGTACCGGGGAGCTGTTTTTT.

The chain recombines TRBV9 with TRBJ2-1, with D tentatively TRBD1 (6 bases). In germline, CDR1 is SGDLS, CDR2 YYNGEE. The CDR3 is 15 residues long. With 0 bases removed from V and 5 bases from J, the gap between germline ends came to 12 bases. CDR3: CASSVVGQPDNEQFF. Here the CDR3 DNA reads TGTGCCAGCAGCGTAGTAGGACAGCCCGACAATGAGCAGTTCTTC.

The chain has TRBV19 and TRBJ1-1; TRBD1 is a possible D gene (5 bases). In germline, CDR1 is LNHDA, CDR2 SQIVND (reference sequence). Trimming cost V 6 bases and J 1 base, with 15 bases left between them. This CDR3 contains 15 residues. CDR3 coding DNA: TGTGCCAGTAGCCCGAGCCCGGACACGAACACTGAAGCTTTCTTT. Protein sequence: CASSPSPDTNTEAFF.

V and J are TRBV9 and TRBJ1-6; D may be TRBD1 (5 bases). The CDR3 is 16 residues long. The V end was cut by 0 bases, the J end by 10 bases, with 17 bases between. In germline, CDR1 is SGDLS, CDR2 YYNGEE. The CDR3 DNA reads TGTGCCAGCAGCGTAGAAGGGGCCCAAGGACGGTCACCCCTCCACTTT. It specifies CASSVEGAQGRSPLHF. The variable domain in full, completed from reference TRBV9 and TRBJ1-6, reads DSGVTQTPKHLITATGQRVTLRCSPRSGDLSVYWYQQSLDQGLQFLIQYYNGEERAKGNILERFSAQQFPDLHSELNLSSLELGDSALYFCASSVEGAQGRSPLHFGNGTRLTVT.

This clone was counted a few times. The V call is TRBV19, the J call TRBJ2-7; TRBD2 agrees at 7 bases. The CDR3 runs 13 residues. CDR1 is LNHDA and CDR2 is SQIVND in the germline V gene (reference sequence). The V segment lost 5 bases and the J segment 4 bases; nucleotides outside the gene matches: 5. CDR3 DNA: TGTGCCAGTAGTCCGGGAGGACCTTACGAGCAGTACTTC. It encodes CASSPGGPYEQYF.

This chain uses TRBV5-4 with TRBJ2-3, with 8 positions matching TRBD2. The J segment lost 2 bases and the V segment lost 3 bases, leaving 11 bases of the junction unmatched. Germline-derived CDR1 and CDR2 are SGHNT and YYREEE (reference sequence). The CDR3 is made up of 17 amino acids. The CDR3 DNA follows: TGTGCCAGCAGCTCCCAGGCGGGAGGCGGGGCCACAGATACGCAGTATTTT. Amino acid sequence: CASSSQAGGGATDTQYF.

V gene TRBV27 combines with J gene TRBJ2-7; D is unclear. V gave up 6 bases and J gave up 6 bases, with 15 bases separating them. Per the germline V gene, CDR1 is MNHEY and CDR2 is SMNVEV (reference sequence). CDR3 length: 13 amino acids. The CDR3 DNA reads TGTGCCAGCAGAATGACTGGAGCGCCCGAGCAGTACGTC. It specifies CASRMTGAPEQYV.

The gene calls are TRBV18 and TRBJ2-2; no definite D call. CDR1 and CDR2 (germline): KGHSH, LQKENI. The V gene lost 6 bases and the J gene lost 6 bases, with 14 bases spanning the gap. The CDR3 consists of 14 residues. The CDR3 coding sequence is TGTGCCAGCTCTCCTCTCAACCGGGCCGGGGAGCTGTTTTTT. This translates into CASSPLNRAGELFF. The complete variable domain, with remaining parts taken from reference TRBV18 and TRBJ2-2, reads NAGVMQNPRHLVRRRGQEARLRCSPMKGHSHVYWYRQLPEEGLKFMVYLQKENIIDESGMPKERFSAEFPKEGPSILRIQQVVRGDSAAYFCASSPLNRAGELFFGEGSRLTVL.

The genes are TRBV28 and TRBJ1-2; unclear D gene. Trimming left V 10 bases short and J 0 bases short, with 12 bases between. The CDR3 spans 13 residues. Germline lookup yields CDR1 MDHEN and CDR2 SYDVKM. Here the CDR3 DNA reads TGTGCCACTACGATACGTACTAACTATGGCTACACCTTC. Encoded protein: CATTIRTNYGYTF.

This chain links TRBV7-2 with TRBJ2-5, with D unclear. The CDR3 contains 17 residues. V lost 0 bases to trimming and J lost 2 bases, with 16 bases between them. Looked up from germline, CDR1 is SGHTA and CDR2 is FQGNSA. The CDR3 here is CASSLASAVPSQETQYF. Written as DNA, the CDR3 is TGTGCCAGCAGCTTAGCGAGCGCAGTTCCGTCGCAAGAGACCCAGTACTTC.

The J gene is TRBJ2-2, the V gene TRBV11-3; possibly TRBD1 for D (6 bases). The CDR3 sequence is 16 residues long. Between the trimmed V and J ends, which lost 1 base and 3 bases, there was a span of 12 bases. Germline V gene data show CDR1 as SGHNT and CDR2 as YENEEA. CDR3 sequence: CASSLGGGSDTGELFF. The CDR3 coding sequence is TGTGCCAGCAGCTTAGGAGGGGGTTCGGACACCGGGGAGCTGTTTTTT.

The chain combines TRBV7-2 with TRBJ1-6; D perhaps matches TRBD1 (6 bases). V lost 2 bases, J lost 4 bases, and 18 bases lay in between. CDR3 size: 18 residues. In germline, CDR1 is SGHTA, CDR2 FQGNSA. The CDR3 spells CASSLRGGIGQYNSPLHF. CDR3 DNA: TGTGCCAGCAGCTTACGGGGGGGGATTGGACAGTATAATTCACCCCTCCACTTT.

This clone was seen only once. The chain carries TRBV2 and TRBJ2-7; D gene ambiguous. CDR1 SNHLY and CDR2 FYNNEI come from the germline V gene. Trimming removed 3 bases at V and 5 bases at J, with 8 bases between. The CDR3 has 12 residues. CDR3 protein: CASSDPGDEQYF. CDR3 bases: TGTGCCAGCAGTGACCCGGGTGACGAGCAGTACTTC.

The chain couples TRBV28 to TRBJ1-4, with 7 bases aligning to TRBD1. CDR1 is MDHEN, CDR2 SYDVKM, per germline. This CDR3 is built from 13 residues. The J segment lost 7 bases and the V segment lost 3 bases, leaving 2 bases of the junction unmatched. In DNA, the CDR3 is TGTGCCAGCAGTTTGAGGGGGCTTGAAAAACTGTTTTTT. It is translated as CASSLRGLEKLFF.

The genes are TRBV30 and TRBJ2-5; TRBD2 matches 7 bases. Germline loops: CDR1 GTSNPN, CDR2 SVGIG (reference sequence). J lost 1 base, V lost 4 bases, and 3 bases had no gene match. The length of the CDR3 is 13 residues. CDR3 sequence: CAWTSGSQETQYF. The CDR3 DNA sequence: TGTGCCTGGACTAGCGGAAGCCAAGAGACCCAGTACTTC.

CDR3 DNA sequence: TGTGCCAGCAGCTTGTTAGCGAGCACCGGGGAGCTGTTTTTT. Amino acid sequence: CASSLLASTGELFF. This rearrangement joins TRBV5-6 to TRBJ2-2, with D perhaps matching TRBD2 (5 bases). Germline V gene data show CDR1 as SGHDT and CDR2 as YYEEEE. Trimming shortened V by 1 base and J by 4 bases, and 8 bases separated the two germline ends. The CDR3 loop spans 14 amino acids.

In this sample, this clone turned up a few times. The CDR3 protein is CASSSGTSGVETQYF. CDR3 nucleotide sequence: TGTGCCAGCAGCTCCGGGACTAGCGGGGTTGAGACCCAGTACTTC. V and J are TRBV7-2 and TRBJ2-5; 13 nucleotides agree with TRBD2. CDR1 is SGHTA, CDR2 FQGNSA, per germline. This CDR3 region has 15 residues. Trimming removed 4 bases from V and 5 bases from J; junction bases left unmatched: 4.

The chain uses TRBV5-1 and TRBJ2-5; the match to TRBD2 covers 11 bases. The CDR3 totals 16 residues. CDR1 is SGHRS, CDR2 YFSETQ, per germline. Trimming took 0 bases from V and 1 from J; bases not matched to a gene: 2. The DNA of the CDR3 is TGCGCCAGCAGCTTGGCTCTAGCGGGGGGCCAAGAGACCCAGTACTTC. Its protein is CASSLALAGGQETQYF.

The rearrangement links TRBV5-7 to TRBJ2-2; 8 nucleotides align to TRBD2. TRBV5-7 counts as an open reading frame of uncertain function. V lost 1 base and J lost 6; bases outside the gene matches: 5. The CDR3 is made up of 15 amino acids. This CDR3 reads CASSLLTGGPGELFF. CDR3 bases: TGTGCCAGCAGCTTGCTGACGGGAGGGCCCGGGGAGCTGTTTTTT.

The chain uses TRBV25-1 and TRBJ1-2, with 9 bases identical to TRBD1. The length of the CDR3 is 13 residues. V was clipped by 7 bases and J by 6 bases; unmatched bases: 6. Germline assignment: CDR1 MGHDK and CDR2 SYGVNS. DNA for the CDR3: TGTGCCAGCACCGGGAGGACAGGGGATGGCTACACCTTC. Amino acids: CASTGRTGDGYTF.

This chain connects TRBV27 to TRBJ2-5; tentatively, D is TRBD2 (5 bases). Germline loops: CDR1 MNHEY, CDR2 SMNVEV (reference sequence). The ends were cut back, 6 bases at V and 5 bases at J, with 13 bases in the middle. This CDR3 region has 13 residues. The CDR3 reads CASRGAGRETQYF. The CDR3, as DNA: TGTGCCAGCAGGGGCGCGGGCCGCGAGACCCAGTACTTC.

This chain joins TRBV30 and TRBJ2-5; TRBD2 matches at 8 bases. The CDR3 consists of 16 residues. Germline trimming cut 1 base from V and 7 bases from J; bases unmatched to any gene: 14. Per the germline V gene, CDR1 is GTSNPN and CDR2 is SVGIG (reference sequence). CDR3 coding DNA: TGTGCCTGGAGTGGGGACGCCGGACTAGCCCACGGGACCCAGTACTTC. Amino acids: CAWSGDAGLAHGTQYF.